This TCR beta chain derives from a study of blood T cell repertoires in COVID-19. Sequenced by immunoSEQ multiplex PCR; TCRdb stores in-frame clones only, minus some. The sample holds 95,000 to 150,000 clones, around 85% seen once. Sequenced material: peripheral blood. The TCR comes from a woman of 80 years or more with COVID-19, enrolled during active disease.

CDR3 protein: CASSISGQGTDTQYF. The CDR3 coding sequence is TGTGCCAGCTCAATATCGGGACAGGGTACAGATACGCAGTATTTT. The V call is TRBV18, the J call TRBJ2-3, with 9 bases matching TRBD1. CDR3 size: 15 residues. The germline CDR1 and CDR2 sequences are KGHSH and LQKENI. Unmatched junction bases numbered 6, after V lost 5 bases and J lost 3 bases.